This T cell receptor beta chain was obtained from a study of blood T cell repertoires in COVID-19. About the study: Sites across the United States, Italy and Spain contributed samples from acute and convalescent COVID-19. Sample material is recorded as cDNA or gDNA derived from T cells, B-cell-depleted T cells, or PBMCs.

The CDR3 extends over 14 amino acids. J was trimmed by 12 bases and V by 3 bases; bases with no gene match: 11. Germline loops: CDR1 MDHEN, CDR2 SYDVKM. Per the authors' pipeline: Estimates of nucleated cell counts were drawn from the amplification of reference gene primers. TCRdb's copy holds only in-frame clones and misses some; the assay was immunoSEQ multiplex PCR. The V and J calls and the clone size are those of that table, but D and trimming were determined from the DNA. In the table there are 20,000 to 25,000 clones, 91% of which are singletons. The rearrangement links TRBV28 to TRBJ2-3, with TRBD1 matching 8 bases. Material: peripheral blood. This sequence originates from a woman in her 70s with active COVID-19. CDR3 coding DNA: TGTGCCAGCAGTTTCGGGACAGGCGGCGTTATACAGTATTTT. Translating gives CASSFGTGGVIQYF.